This TCR beta chain was sequenced in a study of shared T cell receptors in the human thymus. The V end lost 1 base, the J end lost 3 bases, and 12 bases lay between the germline ends. This CDR3 comprises 15 residues. The germline CDR1 and CDR2 sequences are SGHTA and FQGNSA. Only in-frame clones appear in the TCRdb table, and some are missing; sequencing was by immunoSEQ multiplex PCR. The table has 720,000 or so clones, 70% to 90% seen once. These data also formed part of another study, on human thymus T cells. That investigation notes: The thymus tissue came from resections taken during corrective heart surgery. Highly overlapping thymic repertoires in unrelated individuals were reported by related research.

V gene TRBV7-2 combines with J gene TRBJ1-2; D may be TRBD1 (5 bases). The TCR sequence derives from a girl less than two years old with a congenital heart defect. Input material: thymocytes. CDR3 sequence (DNA): TGTGCCAGCAGCTTAGTTGTTGGGGGGGACTATGGCTACACCTTC. Residues: CASSLVVGGDYGYTF.